This TCR beta chain appears in the sequencing data of a study of cytomegalovirus exposure and HLA in healthy donors. Those who donated were healthy bone marrow donors. This clone was picked up one time. As yet, its antigen is unknown. The V segment lost 5 bases and the J segment 6 bases; nucleotides outside the gene matches: 9. The germline V gene has CDR1 SEHNR and CDR2 FQNEAQ (reference sequence). The CDR3 is 15 amino acids. 13 Jbeta primers and 60 Vbeta primers were used for the PCR. Repertoires were generated with immunoSEQ multiplex PCR, while TCRdb's copy carries only in-frame clones and drops some. Here the sample spans 120,000 or so clones, around three quarters being singletons. Study-level findings and limits: Common viral pathogens were later found to be apparently linked to several of the most significant clusters. Follow-up analysis later connected one missense variant in DCLRE1C with trimming of TCR beta V- and J-genes.

The J gene is TRBJ1-1, the V gene TRBV7-9; 10 positions match TRBD1. The sample consisted of PBMCs. The sequence came from a man in his forties or fifties in good health and CMV-seronegative. CDR3 amino acids: CASSPSGTGDAEAFF. In nucleotides, the CDR3 is TGTGCCAGCAGCCCCTCCGGGACAGGGGATGCTGAAGCTTTCTTT.